The 18 T cell receptor beta chains below were found in one sample sequenced in a study of cytomegalovirus exposure and HLA in healthy donors. The PCR had 60 Vbeta and 13 Jbeta primers. Clones were sequenced by immunoSEQ multiplex PCR, and TCRdb holds only the in-frame ones, with some missing. The sample holds 150,000 to 200,000 clones; 80% to 85% are singletons and the top ten take 0.2% to 0.3%. The material sequenced was PBMCs. The receptors originated from a boy under 18 in good health and CMV-seronegative.

The chain links TRBV7-8 to TRBJ2-7; TRBD2 might be the D (5 bases). Germline CDR1 is SGHVS and CDR2 is FQNEAQ. V was shortened by 5 bases and J by 5 bases, with 16 bases between the two germline ends. The CDR3 totals 14 residues. CDR3 sequence: CASSPYDRGDEQYF. In DNA form, the CDR3 reads TGTGCCAGCAGCCCCTACGACCGGGGTGACGAGCAGTACTTC.

This sequence joins TRBV6-6 and TRBJ2-7, with 7 bases lining up with TRBD1. V was clipped by 2 bases and J by 4 bases; unmatched bases: 5. CDR3 length: 14 amino acids. CDR1 and CDR2 from the germline V gene are MNHNY and SVGAGI (reference sequence). The CDR3 nucleotides read TGTGCCAGCAGTTACCCGGACAGGTCTTACGAGCAGTACTTC. It codes for CASSYPDRSYEQYF.

The chain couples TRBV29-1 to TRBJ2-2; a possible D gene is TRBD1 (5 bases). V was pared by 4 bases and J by 6 bases, with 9 bases between. CDR1 and CDR2 (germline): SQVTM, ANQGSEA. CDR3 length equals 12 residues. CDR3 residues: CSVVRGAGELFF. In DNA form, the CDR3 reads TGCAGCGTTGTAAGGGGCGCCGGGGAGCTGTTTTTT.

This rearrangement joins TRBV30 to TRBJ2-5; D may be TRBD2 (6 bases). The V gene's germline CDR1 is GTSNPN and CDR2 SVGIG (reference sequence). CDR3 size: 12 residues. V dropped 5 bases and J dropped 5 bases, with 12 bases sitting between them. CDR3 loop: CAWGLAWETQYF. CDR3 nucleotide sequence: TGTGCCTGGGGCCTAGCGTGGGAGACCCAGTACTTC. The complete variable domain, with remaining parts taken from reference TRBV30 and TRBJ2-5, reads SQTIHQWPATLVQPVGSPLSLECTVEGTSNPNLYWYRQAAGRGLQLLFYSVGIGQISSEVPQNLSASRPQDRQFILSSKKLLLSDSGFYLCAWGLAWETQYFGPGTRLLVL.

On this clone: Other DNA sequences in the same sample also yield this CDR3. V and J are TRBV9 and TRBJ2-3; 8 bases are a match to TRBD2. This CDR3 has 14 residues. The trim removed 0 bases at V and 4 bases at J, leaving 1 base unmatched. Germline V lookup: CDR1 SGDLS, CDR2 YYNGEE. The CDR3 coding sequence is TGTGCCAGCAGCGTAGCGGGAGGGCCAGATACGCAGTATTTT. It is translated as CASSVAGGPDTQYF. Based on the CDR3 plus reference TRBV9 and TRBJ2-3, the full variable domain is DSGVTQTPKHLITATGQRVTLRCSPRSGDLSVYWYQQSLDQGLQFLIQYYNGEERAKGNILERFSAQQFPDLHSELNLSSLELGDSALYFCASSVAGGPDTQYFGPGTRLTVL.

In this sample, this clone turned up a few times. The chain is built from TRBV5-6 and TRBJ1-1, with D perhaps matching TRBD1 (5 bases). V dropped 1 base and J dropped 5 bases, with 9 bases sitting between them. CDR1 and CDR2 from the germline V gene are SGHDT and YYEEEE. This CDR3 is 13 amino acids long. The CDR3 nucleotides read TGTGCCAGCAGCTTGAACAGGATAACTGAAGCTTTCTTT. It translates to CASSLNRITEAFF.

The chain recombines TRBV9 with TRBJ2-1; 7 nucleotides align to TRBD2. CDR1 is SGDLS and CDR2 is YYNGEE in the germline V gene. This CDR3 region has 15 residues. The ends lost 4 bases at V and 7 bases at J; junction bases unmatched: 11. In DNA form, the CDR3 reads TGTGCCAGCAGCCACAGCGGGGTCTGGGGAAATGAGCAGTTCTTC. Amino acids: CASSHSGVWGNEQFF.

This chain links TRBV28 with TRBJ2-1; TRBD2 agrees at 8 bases. Germline CDR1 MDHEN, CDR2 SYDVKM. J lost 10 bases, V lost 4 bases, and 15 bases had no gene match. CDR3 size: 16 residues. The CDR3 DNA follows: TGTGCCAGCAGTTGTCCGCTCGGGAGGGCCTGCGGAGAGCAGTTCTTC. This codes for CASSCPLGRACGEQFF.

The rearrangement joins TRBV7-9 to TRBJ2-7, with unresolved D. Germline V CDR1 and CDR2: SEHNR, FQNEAQ (reference sequence). V shed 0 bases and J shed 6 bases, with 6 bases lying between them. The CDR3 runs to 12 residues. Here the CDR3 DNA reads TGTGCCAGCAGCTTAGCGCTGAGCGAGCAGTACTTC. It is translated as CASSLALSEQYF. Looking up the rest from reference TRBV7-9 and TRBJ2-7 gives the full variable domain: DTGVSQNPRHKITKRGQNVTFRCDPISEHNRLYWYRQTLGQGPEFLTYFQNEAQLEKSRLLSDRFSAERPKGSFSTLEIQRTEQGDSAMYLCASSLALSEQYFGPGTRLTVT.

The V call is TRBV5-1, the J call TRBJ2-1, with 14 bases aligning to TRBD2. From germline, CDR1 is SGHRS and CDR2 YFSETQ. This CDR3 is built from 15 residues. V trimming: 5 bases; J trimming: 9 bases; junction bases outside the gene matches: 7. The CDR3 reads CASRPTSGGGSEQFF. The CDR3 DNA reads TGCGCCAGCAGGCCGACTAGCGGGGGGGGGAGTGAGCAGTTCTTC.

The chain recombines TRBV5-6 with TRBJ1-1; 9 positions agree with TRBD1. Germline CDR1 and CDR2: SGHDT and YYEEEE. Trimming took 2 bases from V and 13 from J; bases not matched to a gene: 12. The CDR3 has 14 amino acids. The CDR3 here is CASSFYRGLEKVFF. DNA for the CDR3: TGTGCCAGCAGCTTCTACAGGGGGCTAGAGAAGGTTTTCTTT.

The rearrangement links TRBV7-9 to TRBJ2-1; 11 bases are a match to TRBD1. V lost 5 bases, J lost 5 bases, and 11 bases stayed unmatched. The germline V gene encodes CDR1 SEHNR and CDR2 FQNEAQ (reference sequence). CDR3 length: 17 amino acids. Here the CDR3 reads CASSPRLGQGDNNEQFF. For the CDR3, the DNA is TGTGCCAGCAGCCCCCGCTTGGGACAGGGGGACAACAATGAGCAGTTCTTC.

In regard to this clone: The identical CDR3 is also encoded by other nucleotide sequences in the sample. The chain couples TRBV30 to TRBJ2-4; TRBD1 agrees at 7 bases. The junction had 10 bases not matched to a gene; V was cut back by 6 bases and J by 14 bases. CDR3 size: 11 residues. Germline lookup yields CDR1 GTSNPN and CDR2 SVGIG (reference sequence). The CDR3, as DNA: TGTGCCTGCCATATCGGGACAGCGGAGTACTTC. This gives the protein CACHIGTAEYF.

This chain links TRBV5-1 with TRBJ2-1; TRBD2 matches 12 bases. The junction had 6 bases not matched to a gene; V was cut back by 4 bases and J by 7 bases. CDR3 length: 15 residues. Germline V gives CDR1 SGHRS, CDR2 YFSETQ. Here the CDR3 reads CASSGSGTSGNEQFF. The CDR3 bases are TGCGCCAGCAGCGGATCCGGGACTAGCGGGAATGAGCAGTTCTTC.

The V and J genes are TRBV11-3 and TRBJ2-7, with 7 positions matching TRBD1. CDR3 length: 14 residues. Germline lookup yields CDR1 SGHNT and CDR2 YENEEA. V trimming: 2 bases; J trimming: 0 bases; junction bases outside the gene matches: 1. The CDR3 sequence: CASSLHRGSYEQYF. CDR3 coding DNA: TGTGCCAGCAGCTTACACAGGGGCTCCTACGAGCAGTACTTC.

The sample holds one count of this clone. The chain joins TRBV29-1 to TRBJ1-2; D possibly corresponds to TRBD1 (6 bases). The V gene lost 4 bases and the J gene lost 0 bases, with 12 bases spanning the gap. Per germline, CDR1 SQVTM and CDR2 ANQGSEA. This CDR3 comprises 14 residues. As DNA, the CDR3 is TGCAGCGTTGGTCGGGAGGGGGCTAACTATGGCTACACCTTC. This translates into CSVGREGANYGYTF.

V is TRBV30 and J is TRBJ2-1; 9 positions match TRBD1. J was trimmed by 7 bases and V by 7 bases; bases with no gene match: 14. There are 15 residues in the CDR3. Germline loops: CDR1 GTSNPN, CDR2 SVGIG (reference sequence). This CDR3 reads CALRPRDRVSNEQFF. DNA of the CDR3: TGTGCCTTGCGTCCCCGGGACAGGGTTTCAAATGAGCAGTTCTTC. Complete variable domain (other parts from reference TRBV30 and TRBJ2-1): SQTIHQWPATLVQPVGSPLSLECTVEGTSNPNLYWYRQAAGRGLQLLFYSVGIGQISSEVPQNLSASRPQDRQFILSSKKLLLSDSGFYLCALRPRDRVSNEQFFGPGTRLTVL.

The V gene is TRBV7-8, the J gene TRBJ2-5; D possibly corresponds to TRBD1 (6 bases). Germline-derived CDR1 and CDR2 are SGHVS and FQNEAQ. The CDR3 is 16 amino acids. V lost 3 bases, J lost 3 bases, and 17 bases lay in between. The CDR3 loop reads CASSFRLLEGEETQYF. The CDR3 DNA is TGTGCCAGCAGCTTCCGACTACTCGAGGGGGAAGAGACCCAGTACTTC.